The clone carrying this T cell receptor beta chain has only a few counts. Its antigen is currently unknown. The CDR3 has 15 residues. The V end was cut by 4 bases, the J end by 4 bases, with 14 bases between. Uncontrolled infection, other autoimmune disease, pregnancy or lactation disqualified patients from enrolment. This entry is derived from a study of T cells in Graves' hyperthyroidism and ophthalmopathy. Overall study results and limits: In the analysis, a 13 V-J model separated ophthalmopathy from stable hyperthyroidism. Blood samples included most of the expanded thyroid clonotypes exceeding 0.001.

RNA transcripts yielded amplified TCR beta CDR3 regions. An initial round of RT-PCR targeting the TCR CDR3 relied on the HTBI primer set. TCRdb used MiXCR to reprocess the multiplex PCR reads, holding one entry per CDR3 protein. The sample yields a few hundred thousand distinct CDR3 sequences, about a sixth seen once. This clonotype was sampled from a woman aged 30 to 39 with Graves' hyperthyroidism. Sequencing input: blood. The rearrangement uses TRBV12-3 or TRBV12-4 and TRBJ2-1, with a possible D match to TRBD2 (6 bases). CDR3 region: CASSSPRDSYNEQFF. CDR3 in DNA: TGTGCCAGCAGTTCGCCGCGGGATTCTTACAATGAGCAGTTCTTC.